The entry below describes one TCR beta chain. V was shortened by 1 base and J by 4 bases, with 10 bases between the two germline ends. The CDR3 contains 14 residues. CDR1 SGHNT and CDR2 YENEEA come from the germline V gene. The entry originates in a study of blood T cell repertoires in COVID-19. For the study at large: The United States, Italy and Spain were the sources of the acute and convalescent COVID-19 samples. PBMCs, B-cell-depleted T cells, or T cells were the source of the cDNA or gDNA that made up the material.

Per the study methods: Reference gene primer amplification in the assay estimated nucleated cell counts. The table came from immunoSEQ multiplex PCR; TCRdb's copy has only in-frame clones and leaves some out. That table supplies the V and J calls and clone size; D and trimming were determined from the DNA. The data show under 300,000 clones, just under 90% seen once. The TCR was taken from a woman between 40 and 55 years old with acute or convalescent COVID-19. V is TRBV11-3 and J is TRBJ1-1; D gene uncertain. Source material: peripheral blood. This CDR3 reads CASSLGGGGTEAFF. The CDR3 DNA sequence: TGTGCCAGCAGCTTAGGAGGCGGCGGCACTGAAGCTTTCTTT.